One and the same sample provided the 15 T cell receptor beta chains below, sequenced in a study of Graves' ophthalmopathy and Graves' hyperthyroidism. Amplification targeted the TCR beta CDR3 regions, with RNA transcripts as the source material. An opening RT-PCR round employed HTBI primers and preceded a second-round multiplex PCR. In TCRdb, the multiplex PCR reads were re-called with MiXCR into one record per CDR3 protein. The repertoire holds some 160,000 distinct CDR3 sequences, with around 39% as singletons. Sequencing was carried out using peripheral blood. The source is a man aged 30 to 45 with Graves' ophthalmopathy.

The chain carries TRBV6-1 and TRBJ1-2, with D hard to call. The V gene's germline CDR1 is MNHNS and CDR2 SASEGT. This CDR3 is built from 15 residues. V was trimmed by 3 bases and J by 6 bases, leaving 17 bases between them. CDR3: CASSEEAVYIHGYTF. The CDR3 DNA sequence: TGTGCCAGCAGTGAGGAGGCGGTTTATATTCATGGCTACACCTTC.

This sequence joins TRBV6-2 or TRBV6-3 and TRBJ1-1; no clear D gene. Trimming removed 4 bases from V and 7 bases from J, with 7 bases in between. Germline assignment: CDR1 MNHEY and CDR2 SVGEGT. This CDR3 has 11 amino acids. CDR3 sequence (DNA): TGTGCCAGCAGTTGGCTTCTTGAAGCTTTCTTT. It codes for CASSWLLEAFF.

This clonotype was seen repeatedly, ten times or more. CDR3 sequence (DNA): TGCGCCAGCAGCCAAGATCAGCGGTTAGGCAGGGGGGGTCAGCCCCAGCATTTT. Translation: CASSQDQRLGRGGQPQHF. This chain connects TRBV4-1 to TRBJ1-5; TRBD1 agrees at 7 bases. Germline V CDR1 and CDR2: MGHRA, YSYEKL. The CDR3 has 18 amino acids. With V trimmed by 0 bases and J by 6 bases, 14 bases remained unmatched.

In nucleotides, the CDR3 is TGTGCCAGCAGAGAGGGGGCGCGGAACACCGGGGAGCTGTTTTTT. It encodes CASREGARNTGELFF. This rearrangement joins TRBV6-1 to TRBJ2-2, with TRBD1 matching 7 bases. V dropped 6 bases and J dropped 1; count of bases not matched to a gene: 5. CDR1 MNHNS and CDR2 SASEGT come from the germline V gene. The CDR3 has 15 residues.

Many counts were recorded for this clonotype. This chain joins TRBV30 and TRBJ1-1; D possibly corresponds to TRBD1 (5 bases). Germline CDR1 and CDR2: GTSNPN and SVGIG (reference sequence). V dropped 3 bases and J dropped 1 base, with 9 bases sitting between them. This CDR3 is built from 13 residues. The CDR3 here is CAWSRGGNTEAFF. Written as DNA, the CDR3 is TGTGCCTGGAGCCGCGGGGGGAACACTGAAGCTTTCTTT.

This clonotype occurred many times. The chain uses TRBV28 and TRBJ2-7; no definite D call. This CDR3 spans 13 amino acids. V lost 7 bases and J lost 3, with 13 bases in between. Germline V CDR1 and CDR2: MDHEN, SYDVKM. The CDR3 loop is CASTLGRVYEQYF. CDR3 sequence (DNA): TGTGCCAGCACCCTTGGACGAGTCTACGAGCAGTACTTC. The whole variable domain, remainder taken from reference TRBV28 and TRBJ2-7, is DVKVTQSSRYLVKRTGEKVFLECVQDMDHENMFWYRQDPGLGLRLIYFSYDVKMKEKGDIPEGYSVSREKKERFSLILESASTNQTSMYLCASTLGRVYEQYFGPGTRLTVT.

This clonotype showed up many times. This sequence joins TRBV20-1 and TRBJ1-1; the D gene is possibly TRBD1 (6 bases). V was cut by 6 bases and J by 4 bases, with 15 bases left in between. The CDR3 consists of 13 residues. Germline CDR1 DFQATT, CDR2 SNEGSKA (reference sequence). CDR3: CSAVQGLVTEAFF. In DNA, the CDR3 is TGCAGTGCGGTACAGGGTTTGGTCACTGAAGCTTTCTTT.

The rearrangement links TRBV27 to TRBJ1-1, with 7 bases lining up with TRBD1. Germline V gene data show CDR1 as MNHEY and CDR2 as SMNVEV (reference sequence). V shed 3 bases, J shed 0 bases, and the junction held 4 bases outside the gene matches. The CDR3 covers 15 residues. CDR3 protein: CASSFYRGMNTEAFF. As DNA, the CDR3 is TGTGCCAGCAGTTTTTACAGGGGAATGAACACTGAAGCTTTCTTT.

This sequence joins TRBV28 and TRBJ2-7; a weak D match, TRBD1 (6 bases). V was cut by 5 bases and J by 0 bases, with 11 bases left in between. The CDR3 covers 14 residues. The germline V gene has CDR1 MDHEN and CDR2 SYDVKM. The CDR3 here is CASSRQVSSYEQYF. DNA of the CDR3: TGTGCCAGCAGTCGACAGGTTAGCTCCTACGAGCAGTACTTC.

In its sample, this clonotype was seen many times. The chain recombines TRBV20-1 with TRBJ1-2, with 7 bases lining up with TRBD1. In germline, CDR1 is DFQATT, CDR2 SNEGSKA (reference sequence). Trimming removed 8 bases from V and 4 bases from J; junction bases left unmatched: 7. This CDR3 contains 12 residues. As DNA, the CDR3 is TGCAGTCACCAGGGGGACATCTATGGCTACACCTTC. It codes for CSHQGDIYGYTF.

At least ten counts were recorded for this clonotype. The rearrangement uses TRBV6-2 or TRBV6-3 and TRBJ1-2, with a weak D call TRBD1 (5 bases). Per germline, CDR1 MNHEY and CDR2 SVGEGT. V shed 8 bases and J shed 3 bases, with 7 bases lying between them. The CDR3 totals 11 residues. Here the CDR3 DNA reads TGTGCCAGCGGCAGGGACTATGGCTACACCTTC. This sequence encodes CASGRDYGYTF.

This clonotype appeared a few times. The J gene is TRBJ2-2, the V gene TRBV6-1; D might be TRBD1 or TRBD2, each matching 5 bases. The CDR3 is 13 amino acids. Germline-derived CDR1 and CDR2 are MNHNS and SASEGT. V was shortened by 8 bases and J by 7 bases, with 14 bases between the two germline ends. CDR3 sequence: CASRDPLGGELFF. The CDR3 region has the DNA TGTGCCAGCCGGGACCCACTAGGCGGGGAGCTGTTTTTT.

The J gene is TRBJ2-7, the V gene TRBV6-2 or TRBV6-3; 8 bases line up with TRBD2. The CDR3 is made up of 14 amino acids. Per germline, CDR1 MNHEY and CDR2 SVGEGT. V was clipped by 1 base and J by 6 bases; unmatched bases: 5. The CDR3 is CASSYLAGTGEQYF. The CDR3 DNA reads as TGTGCCAGCAGTTACTTAGCGGGGACGGGCGAGCAGTACTTC.

The chain's CDR3 is CARSQGSCRWNTEAFF. CDR3 sequence (DNA): TGTGCCAGGAGCCAGGGAAGTTGTCGGTGGAACACTGAAGCTTTCTTT. The chain uses TRBV11-2 and TRBJ1-1, with D perhaps matching TRBD1 (5 bases). Germline V gene sequence: CDR1 SGHAT, CDR2 FQNNGV. Trimming removed 9 bases at V and 1 base at J, with 21 bases between. The CDR3 is 16 amino acids.

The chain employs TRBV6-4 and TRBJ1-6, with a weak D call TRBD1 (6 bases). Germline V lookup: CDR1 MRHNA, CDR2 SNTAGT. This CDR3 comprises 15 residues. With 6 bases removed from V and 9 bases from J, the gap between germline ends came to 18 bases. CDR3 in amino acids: CASSLDRNSGSPLHF. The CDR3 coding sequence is TGTGCCAGCAGCCTCGACAGGAACTCCGGTTCACCCCTCCACTTT.